This passage covers 8 T cell receptor beta chains from one sample sequenced in a study of tumor-infiltrating lymphocytes in primary liver carcinoma. Unsorted whole blood supplied the blood RNA, and germline DNA was isolated too. A constant-region primer primed TCR beta cDNA synthesis from about 530 ng of total RNA. Slightly modified ARM-PCR, run as three nested multiplex PCR rounds, produced the TCR beta libraries. Each of the first two PCR rounds ran approximately 11 cycles with TRBV1-TRBV30 forward and C-beta reverse primers. TCRdb re-analysed the multiplex PCR reads in MiXCR, keeping a single row per CDR3 protein. The top ten clones hold roughly 6% of a sample with 330,000 or so distinct CDR3 sequences, 65% of them seen once. Sequencing was performed on peripheral blood. The receptors were sampled from a middle-aged man with primary liver carcinoma and hepatitis B virus infection.

This clonotype is a singleton in its sample. An end of the junction differs from the germline gene, which may be a read error. This chain links TRBV5-1 with TRBJ2-3; D is ambiguous. Germline V CDR1 and CDR2: SGHRS, YFSETQ. CDR3 length equals 14 residues. CDR3 region: CTSSSSEGTDTQYF. The CDR3 DNA follows: TGCACCAGCAGCAGCAGCGAGGGCACAGATACGCAGTATTTT.

A note on this clonotype: Being one base from a much bigger clone, this may be a read error. This chain joins TRBV4-1 and TRBJ1-1; no definite D call. Germline lookup yields CDR1 MGHRA and CDR2 YSYEKL. Trimming took off 1 base at V and 4 bases at J, with 16 bases between the two ends. CDR3 length equals 16 residues. CDR3 loop: CASSQGRASSSTEAFF. CDR3 DNA: TGCGCCAGCAGCCAAGGTAGGGCCAGCTCGAGCACTGAAGCTTTCTTT.

With respect to this clonotype: A read error may be the cause here, since a much bigger clone is one base away. The rearrangement joins TRBV6-6 to TRBJ2-7, with D possibly matching TRBD2 (6 bases). There are 13 residues in the CDR3. The germline gives CDR1 MNHNY, CDR2 SVGAGI (reference sequence). V was shortened by 6 bases and J by 7 bases, with 16 bases between the two germline ends. CDR3 sequence: CASSLTSNEEQYF. CDR3 DNA: TGTGCCAGCAGCCTGACTAGTAACGAGGAGCAGTACTTC.

Notes on this clonotype: A junction boundary mismatches the germline segment, possibly from a read error. V gene TRBV11-2 combines with J gene TRBJ2-2; weak D call: TRBD1 (6 bases). The length of the CDR3 is 14 residues. The germline CDR1 and CDR2 sequences are SGHAT and FQNNGV. CDR3 nucleotides: TGTGACAGCAGCCCCTTTGGGGGCGCCGGGGAGCTGTTTTTT. It yields the protein CDSSPFGGAGELFF.

This clonotype has ten or more counts. The chain has TRBV6-2 or TRBV6-3 and TRBJ1-1; D is undetermined. CDR1 is MNHEY, CDR2 SVGEGT, per germline. This CDR3 comprises 12 residues. Trimming cost V 6 bases and J 7 bases, with 12 bases left between them. This CDR3 reads CASSPRSLEAFF. CDR3 in DNA: TGTGCCAGCAGCCCCCGCTCTCTTGAAGCTTTCTTT.

As for this clonotype: The conserved closing phenylalanine or tryptophan is absent in this CDR3, likely reflecting a read error. The chain recombines TRBV5-5 with TRBJ2-2, with TRBD2 matching 9 bases. Looked up from germline, CDR1 is SGHKS and CDR2 is YYEKEE (reference sequence). This CDR3 is 16 amino acids long. V lost 2 bases and J lost 2; bases outside the gene matches: 4. The CDR3, as DNA: TGTGCCAGCAGCTTCGTAGCGGGAGTAAACACCGGGGAGCTGTTTTCT. Its translation: CASSFVAGVNTGELFS.

Concerning this clonotype itself: One end of the junction fails to match germline, which may point to a read error. The chain joins TRBV4-2 to TRBJ2-5; 11 bases map to TRBD2. The CDR3 spans 16 residues. CDR1 is LGHNA, CDR2 YNFKEQ, per germline. This CDR3 reads CASSQDTSGRLETQYF. The CDR3 DNA sequence: TGTGCCAGTAGCCAAGATACTAGCGGGAGACTAGAGACCCAGTACTTC.

The V call is TRBV6-6, the J call TRBJ2-5; D unclear. The ends were cut back, 0 bases at V and 2 bases at J, with 7 bases in the middle. Germline V CDR1 and CDR2: MNHNY, SVGAGI (reference sequence). The length of the CDR3 is 14 residues. The CDR3: CASSYSARQETQYF. The CDR3, as DNA: TGTGCCAGCAGTTACTCGGCGAGGCAAGAGACCCAGTACTTC.